This T cell receptor beta chain was captured by sequencing in a study of T cells after yellow fever vaccination. For TCR, cDNA came from 5'RACE template switching, which added a universal primer site and UMIs. TCRdb analysed the 5' RACE reads with MiXCR anew, one entry per CDR3 protein. The sample lists fewer than 350,000 distinct CDR3 sequences, 3.5% to 4.5% occurring once. The table lists this clonotype with many counts. The CDR3 covers 17 residues. Germline lookup yields CDR1 SGHRS and CDR2 YFSETQ. J gave up 0 bases and V 4 bases, and 5 bases lay outside the gene matches. The chain has TRBV5-1 and TRBJ2-3; 13 bases map to TRBD2. The sequence derives from a young man who received the YFV17D yellow fever vaccine. Source: PBMCs, taken 15 days after the yellow fever booster vaccination. The CDR3 nucleotides read TGCGCCAGCAGCCTATCACTAGCGGGGGGGAGCACAGATACGCAGTATTTT. Translating it yields CASSLSLAGGSTDTQYF. Complete variable domain (other parts from reference TRBV5-1 and TRBJ2-3): KAGVTQTPRYLIKTRGQQVTLSCSPISGHRSVSWYQQTPGQGLQFLFEYFSETQRNKGNFPGRFSGRQFSNSRSEMNVSTLELGDSALYLCASSLSLAGGSTDTQYFGPGTRLTVL.